This TCR beta chain originates from a study of early T cells in non-severe SARS-CoV-2 infection. TCRdb reprocessed the 5' RACE reads with MiXCR, giving one entry per CDR3 protein. The repertoire includes over 30,000 distinct CDR3 sequences, about 5% of them detected once, and 13% to 15% sits in the top ten. The CDR3 is made up of 14 amino acids. V shed 5 bases, J shed 3 bases, and the junction held 6 bases outside the gene matches. Looked up from germline, CDR1 is SGHTA and CDR2 is FQGTGA. This clonotype was seen repeatedly, ten times or more. The V gene is TRBV7-3, the J gene TRBJ1-1; 7 bases are a match to TRBD1. The receptor was isolated from an adult who was a healthcare worker with PCR-confirmed SARS-CoV-2 infection or an uninfected control (not recorded which). Material: whole blood. CDR3 region: CASSLQGRDTEAFF. CDR3 in DNA: TGTGCCAGCAGCCTACAGGGGCGGGACACTGAAGCTTTCTTT.